The clone carrying this TCR beta chain was seen a few times. Its antigen is not known. Every TCR cDNA molecule carried a tag that served as a unique molecular identifier. Each CDR3 protein is one row after TCRdb ran MiXCR on the 5' RACE reads. The sample gives over 9,000 distinct CDR3 sequences, less than 15% of which show up once; 15% to 18% is in the top ten. As to time point: sample taken at primary tumor resection. Frozen PBMC, nontumor lung or tumor provided whole RNA, which was sequenced unsorted. The data derive from a study of spatial heterogeneity in lung cancer. Per the germline V gene, CDR1 is SNHLY and CDR2 is FYNNEI. This CDR3 contains 13 residues. Trimming took 7 bases from V and 6 from J, leaving 10 bases between them. The study, taken as a whole, reports: The number of expanded tumor alpha and beta chains correlated with mutation number.

The clonotype comes from a male donor with early-stage non-small cell lung cancer. The rearrangement links TRBV2 to TRBJ1-6; D gene unclear. Sample: lung tumor tissue, taken at surgery. The chain's CDR3 is CASKISFNSPLHF. As DNA, the CDR3 is TGTGCCAGCAAGATCTCGTTTAATTCACCCCTCCACTTT.